The source of this T cell receptor (beta chain) is a study of blood T cells in healthy people across ages. It was with a sample-barcoded 5' primer and a J-beta primer mix that a second PCR of about 7 to 12 cycles was run. TCRdb reprocessed the 5' RACE reads with MiXCR, giving one entry per CDR3 protein. The data hold roughly 800,000 distinct CDR3 sequences, with more than 45% observed a single time. This clonotype came up a few times. No antigen is known for it. Study-wide findings and caveats: Per million T cells, the diversity of TCR beta decreased roughly linearly as age advanced. Lack of knowledge of donor CMV status possibly confounded expanded clonotype changes.

The CDR3 runs to 13 residues. Germline CDR1 reads SGHTA; CDR2 reads FQGNSA. This sequence joins TRBV7-2 and TRBJ2-5; 8 nucleotides line up with TRBD2. TRBJ2-7 matches the DNA end more closely, so the J call is doubtful. The receptor was derived from a man aged 25-40 years in good health. Sequencing was done on a sample of blood. As DNA, the CDR3 is TGTGCCAGCAGCTCACTAGCGGACTACGAGCAGTACTTC. This translates into CASSSLADYEQYF.